This T cell receptor beta chain came from a study of blood T cell repertoires in COVID-19. Original handling: For nucleated cells, counts were estimated from reference gene primer amplification. Profiling relied on immunoSEQ multiplex PCR, and the TCRdb table lists in-frame clones only, not all of them. Clonal size and the V and J genes are those of that table, whereas D and trimming came from the DNA. The sample lists hundreds of thousands of clones; 87% were seen once. This clone has just one count. The CDR3 is made up of 15 amino acids. Germline V gene sequence: CDR1 MDHEN, CDR2 SYDVKM. V was pared by 5 bases and J by 3 bases, with 13 bases between. In assigning cohorts, the study relied on participant-reported clinical history.

Sequenced sample: PBMCs or T cells enriched from blood (not recorded which). V and J are TRBV28 and TRBJ2-2, with D maybe TRBD1 (6 bases). This TCR came from a woman aged 40 to 50 who had recovered from COVID-19. CDR3 nucleotide sequence: TGTGCCAGCAGTCTACCCACAGGGTACACCGGGGAGCTGTTTTTT. Protein product: CASSLPTGYTGELFF.